These 5 T cell receptor beta chains share one sample of origin, sequenced in a study of vaccination and CD4 T cells after COVID-19. Which antigens these TCRs recognize remains unknown. With the Oncomine TCR Beta short-read assay, DNA from cultured CD4+ T cells was sequenced. TCRdb re-analysed the PCR reads in MiXCR, keeping a single row per CDR3 protein. The table records approximately 9,700 distinct CDR3 sequences, roughly 70% of them present only once. Treatment indicated: roughly 10-day PBMC culture with coronavirus spike peptide pools or control peptides (ViraFEST assay). Source material: CD4+ T cells from blood, cultured in vitro. The source of these receptors is a human donor who had recovered from COVID-19.

CDR3: CSARAQGLRETQYF. The CDR3, as DNA: TGCAGTGCTAGAGCCCAGGGTCTGAGAGAGACCCAGTACTTC. This sequence joins TRBV20-1 and TRBJ2-5; D is possibly TRBD1 (5 bases). The germline V gene encodes CDR1 DFQATT and CDR2 SNEGSKA (reference sequence). Trimming took 1 base from V and 4 from J, leaving 13 bases between them. The CDR3 spans 14 residues.

The chain joins TRBV7-8 to TRBJ2-3, with TRBD2 identical over 14 bases. The ends lost 5 bases at V and 6 bases at J; junction bases unmatched: 7. The germline V gene has CDR1 SGHVS and CDR2 FQNEAQ. There are 16 residues in the CDR3. CDR3 nucleotide sequence: TGTGCCAGCAGCCCGAGGACTAGCGGGGGGCCGGATACGCAGTATTTT. Protein product: CASSPRTSGGPDTQYF.

The V and J genes are TRBV28 and TRBJ1-5; a possible D gene is TRBD1 (5 bases). The germline V gene encodes CDR1 MDHEN and CDR2 SYDVKM. The CDR3 has 13 residues. Trimming pared 5 bases from V and 5 bases from J, leaving 10 bases between. In nucleotides, the CDR3 is TGTGCCAGCAGTCCTTTAGGGGATCAGCCCCAGCATTTT. Protein product: CASSPLGDQPQHF. The variable domain in full, completed from reference TRBV28 and TRBJ1-5, reads DVKVTQSSRYLVKRTGEKVFLECVQDMDHENMFWYRQDPGLGLRLIYFSYDVKMKEKGDIPEGYSVSREKKERFSLILESASTNQTSMYLCASSPLGDQPQHFGDGTRLSIL.

The rearrangement joins TRBV2 to TRBJ2-1, with D perhaps TRBD2 (6 bases). Germline lookup yields CDR1 SNHLY and CDR2 FYNNEI. V was cut by 8 bases and J by 7 bases, with 12 bases left in between. The CDR3 is 12 amino acids. The chain's CDR3 is CASLGTLNEQFF. In nucleotides, the CDR3 is TGTGCCAGCCTCGGGACTCTGAATGAGCAGTTCTTC.

The J gene is TRBJ1-2, the V gene TRBV20-1; 8 bases align to TRBD1. The CDR3 is 13 residues long. Germline CDR1 DFQATT, CDR2 SNEGSKA (reference sequence). The trim removed 6 bases at V and 3 bases at J, leaving 6 bases unmatched. CDR3 sequence: CSAADRAYYGYTF. CDR3 DNA sequence: TGCAGTGCGGCGGACAGGGCATACTATGGCTACACCTTC.